A single sample is the source of the 5 T cell receptor beta chains below, sequenced in a study of CD8 T cells in ankylosing spondylitis. TCRdb recomputed calls from the 5' RACE reads with MiXCR, one row per CDR3 protein. The table has roughly 150,000 distinct CDR3 sequences, 30% to 35% seen once; the top ten hold 6%. Input material: synovial fluid, either unsorted or a sorted T cell fraction (not recorded which). These receptors came from a male donor with ankylosing spondylitis.

V and J are TRBV10-3 and TRBJ1-1; D not certain. This CDR3 contains 13 residues. Trimming removed 2 bases at V and 7 bases at J, with 11 bases between. CDR1 and CDR2 (germline): ENHRY, SYGVKD. CDR3 in amino acids: CAISEGSEGEAFF. The CDR3 DNA reads as TGTGCCATCAGTGAGGGCAGCGAGGGTGAAGCTTTCTTT.

The chain couples TRBV5-1 to TRBJ2-1; 9 bases are a match to TRBD2. The CDR3 length is 15 residues. In germline, CDR1 is SGHRS, CDR2 YFSETQ. The ends lost 4 bases at V and 4 bases at J; junction bases unmatched: 6. DNA of the CDR3: TGCGCCAGCAGCCCGGGTAGCGGGAGATACAATGAGCAGTTCTTC. Amino acid sequence: CASSPGSGRYNEQFF.

This clonotype was recorded once. The V and J genes are TRBV9 and TRBJ2-7; D is ambiguous. The CDR3 has 14 amino acids. Trimming took off 4 bases at V and 2 bases at J, with 13 bases between the two ends. Germline CDR1 is SGDLS and CDR2 is YYNGEE. CDR3 DNA: TGTGCCAGCAGCCTCGATGTTGGCCCCTACGAGCAGTACTTC. Translating gives CASSLDVGPYEQYF.

J is TRBJ2-2 and V is TRBV3-1; a possible D gene is TRBD2 (6 bases). The V end lost 2 bases, the J end lost 3 bases, and 16 bases lay between the germline ends. Germline lookup yields CDR1 LGHDT and CDR2 YNNKEL (reference sequence). This CDR3 region has 17 residues. CDR3 sequence reads: CASSQSGSSGYTGELFF. CDR3 sequence (DNA): TGTGCCAGCAGCCAAAGCGGGTCGAGCGGATACACCGGGGAGCTGTTTTTT.

A remark on this clonotype: The junction departs from the called germline gene at one end, perhaps through a read error. The V gene is TRBV9, the J gene TRBJ2-7, with D unclear. CDR1 and CDR2 (germline): SGDLS, YYNGEE. This CDR3 comprises 8 residues. DNA of the CDR3: TGTGCCAGCGTCTGGCCCCCTTTT. Its translation is CASVWPPF.